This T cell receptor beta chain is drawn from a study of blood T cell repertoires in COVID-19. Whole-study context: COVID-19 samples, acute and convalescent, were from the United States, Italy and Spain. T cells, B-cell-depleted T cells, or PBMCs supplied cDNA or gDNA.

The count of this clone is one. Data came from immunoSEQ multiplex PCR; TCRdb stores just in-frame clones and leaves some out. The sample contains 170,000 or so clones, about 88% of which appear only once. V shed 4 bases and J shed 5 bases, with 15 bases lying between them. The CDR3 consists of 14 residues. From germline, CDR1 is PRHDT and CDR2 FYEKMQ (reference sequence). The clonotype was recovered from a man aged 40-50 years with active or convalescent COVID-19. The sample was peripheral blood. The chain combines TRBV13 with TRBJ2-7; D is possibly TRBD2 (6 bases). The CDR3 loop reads CASSSGDQRDEQYF. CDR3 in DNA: TGTGCCAGCAGCTCGGGGGATCAACGGGACGAGCAGTACTTC.